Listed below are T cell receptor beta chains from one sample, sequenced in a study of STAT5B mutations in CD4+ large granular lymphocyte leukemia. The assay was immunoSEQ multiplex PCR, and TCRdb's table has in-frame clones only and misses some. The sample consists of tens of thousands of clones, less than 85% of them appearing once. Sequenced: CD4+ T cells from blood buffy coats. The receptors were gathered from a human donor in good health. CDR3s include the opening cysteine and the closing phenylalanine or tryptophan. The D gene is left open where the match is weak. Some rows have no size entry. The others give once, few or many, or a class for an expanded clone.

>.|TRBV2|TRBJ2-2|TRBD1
TGTGCCAGCAGTGATTCGGACAGGGCCACCGGGGAGCTGTTTTTT
CASSDSDRATGELFF
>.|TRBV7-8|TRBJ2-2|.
TGTGCCAGCAGCCAGACGTCAGTGAACACCGGGGAGCTGTTTTTT
CASSQTSVNTGELFF
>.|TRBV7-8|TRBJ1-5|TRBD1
TGTGCCAGCAGCTTAGTGGTAGGGGGCGCGGATCAGCCCCAGCATTTT
CASSLVVGGADQPQHF
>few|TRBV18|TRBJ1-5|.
TGTGCCAGCTCACCACTTATGACAGGTCGCGGCAATCAGCCCCAGCATTTT
CASSPLMTGRGNQPQHF
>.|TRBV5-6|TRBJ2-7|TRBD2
TGTGCCAGCAGCTGGACGGGACTAGCGGGACTCGAGCAGTACTTC
CASSWTGLAGLEQYF
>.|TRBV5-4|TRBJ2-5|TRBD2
TGTGCCAGCAGCTCTCATGGGGGACTAGCGGAAGAGACCCAGTACTTC
CASSSHGGLAEETQYF
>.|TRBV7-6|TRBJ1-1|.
TGTGCCAGCAGCTTAAGGGGCTGGAACACTGAAGCTTTCTTT
CASSLRGWNTEAFF
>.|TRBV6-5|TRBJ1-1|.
TGTGCCAGCAAGGACAGGAACACTGAAGCTTTCTTT
CASKDRNTEAFF
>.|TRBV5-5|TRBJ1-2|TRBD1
TGTGCCAGCAGCGGGGGGACAGGGCCTAACTATGGCTACACCTTC
CASSGGTGPNYGYTF
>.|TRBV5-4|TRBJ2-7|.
TGTGCCAGCAGCTCAGATGATGTCGGCTACTACGAGCAGTACTTC
CASSSDDVGYYEQYF
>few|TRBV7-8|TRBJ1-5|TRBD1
TGTGCCAGCAGCCTGAGGACAGGGGGGATCAATCAGCCCCAGCATTTT
CASSLRTGGINQPQHF
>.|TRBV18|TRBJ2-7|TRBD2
TGTGCCAGCTCACTTTTGACTAGCGAGGGCGAGCAGTACTTC
CASSLLTSEGEQYF
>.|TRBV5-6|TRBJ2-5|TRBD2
TGTGCCAGCAGACAGAATAAACTAGCGCCTGTCCAAGAGACCCAGTACTTC
CASRQNKLAPVQETQYF
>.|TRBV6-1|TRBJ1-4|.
TGTGCCAGCAGTGACTGGGGCGGTGATCTGCCCACTAATGAAAAACTGTTTTTT
CASSDWGGDLPTNEKLFF
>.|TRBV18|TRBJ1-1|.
TGTGCCAGCTCATCTGGTAACACTGAAGCTTTCTTT
CASSSGNTEAFF
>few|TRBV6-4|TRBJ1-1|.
TGTGCCAGCAGTGAAGTTCTTAACACTGAAGCTTTCTTT
CASSEVLNTEAFF
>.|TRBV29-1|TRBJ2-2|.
TGCAGCGCCCGAGACGCCGCCGGGGAGCTGTTTTTT
CSARDAAGELFF
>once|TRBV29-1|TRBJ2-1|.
TGCAGCGTTGAATTGGGGGATGAGCAGTTCTTC
CSVELGDEQFF
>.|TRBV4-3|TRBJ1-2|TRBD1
TGCGCCAGCAGCCAAGCTTTGACAGGGGGGGCGAACTATGGCTACACCTTC
CASSQALTGGANYGYTF
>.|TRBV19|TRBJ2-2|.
TGTGCCAGTAGTTGGCGGGAAAACACCGGGGAGCTGTTTTTT
CASSWRENTGELFF
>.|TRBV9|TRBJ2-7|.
TGTGCCAGCAGCGTAGACGGGAACTCCTACGAGCAGTACTTC
CASSVDGNSYEQYF
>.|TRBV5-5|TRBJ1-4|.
TGTGCCAGCAGCTTTCGGCAAACTAATGAAAAACTGTTTTTT
CASSFRQTNEKLFF
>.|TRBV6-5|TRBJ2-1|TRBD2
TGTGCCAGCAGTAAGGGACTAGCGGGAAATGAGCAGTTCTTC
CASSKGLAGNEQFF
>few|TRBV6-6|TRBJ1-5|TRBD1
TGTGCCAGCAGCTTAGGGACAGTTCAGCCCCAGCATTTT
CASSLGTVQPQHF
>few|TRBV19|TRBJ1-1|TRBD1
TGTGCCAGTAGTATAGGCCGGGACAGGGGCACTGAAGCTTTCTTT
CASSIGRDRGTEAFF
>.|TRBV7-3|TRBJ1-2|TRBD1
TGTGCCAGCAGCCTTACAGGGGCTGGCTACACCTTC
CASSLTGAGYTF
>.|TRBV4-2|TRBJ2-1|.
TGTGCCAGCAGCCAAGACGAGACAGGGAGGTACAATGAGCAGTTCTTC
CASSQDETGRYNEQFF
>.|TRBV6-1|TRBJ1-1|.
TGTGCCAGCAGTTCACAGGACATGAGTAGAGCTGAAGCTTTCTTT
CASSSQDMSRAEAFF
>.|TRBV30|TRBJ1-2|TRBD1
TGTGCCTGGAGGGAAGGACAGGGTAAATATGGCTACACCTTC
CAWREGQGKYGYTF
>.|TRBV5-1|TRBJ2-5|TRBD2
TGCGCCAGCGCAGACCCGGCGGGAGTGGAGACCCAGTACTTC
CASADPAGVETQYF
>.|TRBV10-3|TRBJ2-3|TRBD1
TGTGCCATCAAGGGACAGGGCACAGATACGCAGTATTTT
CAIKGQGTDTQYF
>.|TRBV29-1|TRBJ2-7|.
TGCAGCGTTGAGGGGGCGGGAGTGAATTCCGAGCAGTACTTC
CSVEGAGVNSEQYF
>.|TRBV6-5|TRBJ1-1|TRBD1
TGTGCCAGCAGTAGACAGGGGCGGACTGAAGCTTTCTTT
CASSRQGRTEAFF
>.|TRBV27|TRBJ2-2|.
TGTGCCAGCAGTTCTACAGGCCGGGGCACCGGGGAGCTGTTTTTT
CASSSTGRGTGELFF
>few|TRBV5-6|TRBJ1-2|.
TGTGCCAGCAGCCCGACAGGTTTCGATGGCTACACCTTC
CASSPTGFDGYTF
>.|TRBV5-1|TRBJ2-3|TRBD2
TGCGCCAGCAGCTTGGAGCTAGCGGGGGGAGGAGATACGCAGTATTTT
CASSLELAGGGDTQYF
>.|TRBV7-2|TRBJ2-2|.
TGTGCCAGCAGCCATAATACCCACACCACCGGGGAGCTGTTTTTT
CASSHNTHTTGELFF
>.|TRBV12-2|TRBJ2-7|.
TGTGCAAGTCGCTTAGGTTCTGGGACTATAAGACGCGCCTACGAGCAGTACTTC
CASRLGSGTIRRAYEQYF
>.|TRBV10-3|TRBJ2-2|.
TGTGCCATCAGTGAGTCTAGCGGCAACACCGGGGAGCTGTTTTTT
CAISESSGNTGELFF
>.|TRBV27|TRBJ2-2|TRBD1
TGTGCCAGCGGGACAGCGAACACCGGGGAGCTGTTTTTT
CASGTANTGELFF
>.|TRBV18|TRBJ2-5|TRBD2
TGTGCCAGCTCACCGGACCGTTGGGGACTAGCGGGAGTGGAGACCCAGTACTTC
CASSPDRWGLAGVETQYF
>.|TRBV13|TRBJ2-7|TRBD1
TGTGCCAGCAGCTTGACAGGGATCCGGAACGAGCAGTACTTC
CASSLTGIRNEQYF
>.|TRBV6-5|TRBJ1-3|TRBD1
TGTGCCAGCAGTTACCAGGGGGCCTCCTCTGGAAACACCATATATTTT
CASSYQGASSGNTIYF
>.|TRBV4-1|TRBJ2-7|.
TGCGCCAGCAGCCCTGGATCCGGGACTGTCCTACGAGAGCAGTACTTC
CASSPGSGTVLREQYF
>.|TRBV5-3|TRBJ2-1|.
TGTGCCAGAAGCTTGTTTTCAGGGGCACCATCCTACAATGAGCAGTTCTTC
CARSLFSGAPSYNEQFF
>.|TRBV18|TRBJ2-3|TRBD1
TGTGCCAGCTCGGGACAGAGGACAGATACGCAGTATTTT
CASSGQRTDTQYF
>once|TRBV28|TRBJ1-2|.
TGTGCCAGCAGTTTAAGACAGGCTCTTTCTGGCTACACCTTC
CASSLRQALSGYTF
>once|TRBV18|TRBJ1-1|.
TGTGCCAGCTCTGACGGTCTTAACACTGAAGCTTTCTTT
CASSDGLNTEAFF
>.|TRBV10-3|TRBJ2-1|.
TGTGCCATCAGGTTTGGTACCGGAGAGCAGTTCTTC
CAIRFGTGEQFF
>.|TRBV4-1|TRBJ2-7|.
TGCGCCAGCAGCCCCCGACAGGAGACAAACGAGCAGTACTTC
CASSPRQETNEQYF
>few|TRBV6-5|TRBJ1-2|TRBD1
TGTGCCAGCACCAACAGGGGGCAGGGCTACACCTTC
CASTNRGQGYTF
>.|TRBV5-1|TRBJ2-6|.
TGCGCCAGCAGCCTCGAGGGGGCTGGGGCCAACGTCCTGACTTTC
CASSLEGAGANVLTF
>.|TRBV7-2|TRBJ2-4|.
TGTGCCAGCAGCTTTATGGGCGGTGAGATTCAGTACTTC
CASSFMGGEIQYF
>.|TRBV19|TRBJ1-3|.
TGTGCCAGTTCCCGGAGTTGGGGGCAGTACTCTGGAAACACCATATATTTT
CASSRSWGQYSGNTIYF
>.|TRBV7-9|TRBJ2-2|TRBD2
TGTGCCAGCAGCTTCTCACTAGCGGGAGCGAACACCGGGGAGCTGTTTTTT
CASSFSLAGANTGELFF
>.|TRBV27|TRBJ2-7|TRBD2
TGTGCCAGCAGTTTTACGGGGGGACTAGCGGGGGAGCAGTACTTC
CASSFTGGLAGEQYF
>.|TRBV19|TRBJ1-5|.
TGTGCCAGTAGTATAGAGGTAGGAATCACGCCCCAGCATTTT
CASSIEVGITPQHF